The 18 T cell receptor beta chains given below trace back to one sample, sequenced in a study of T cell repertoires in cytomegalovirus infection. No antigen has been identified for these receptors. TCRdb re-called the reads with MiXCR, one entry per CDR3 protein. The sample shows around 430,000 distinct CDR3 sequences, roughly 46% of them seen only once. The material was cultured PBMCs, obtained from culture after CMV antigen stimulation. All receptors come from a human donor in good health (CMV status not recorded). Some clones in this sample may be carry-over from other donors' samples.

V usage is TRBV7-2 and J usage is TRBJ1-5, with D tentatively TRBD1 (6 bases). From germline, CDR1 is SGHTA and CDR2 FQGNSA. This CDR3 spans 17 amino acids. Trimming shortened V by 5 bases and J by 6 bases, and 23 bases separated the two germline ends. Here the CDR3 DNA reads TGTGCCAGCAGCCCTACCCCCTTGGGGGGCGACGGTCAGCCCCAGCATTTT. Translation: CASSPTPLGGDGQPQHF.

This sequence joins TRBV7-6 and TRBJ2-7, with 15 bases that match TRBD2. V was pared by 0 bases and J by 9 bases, with 6 bases of the junction left unmatched. This CDR3 has 16 amino acids. The germline gives CDR1 SGHVS, CDR2 FNYEAQ. This CDR3 is CASSLANPGLAGGQYF. CDR3 in DNA: TGTGCCAGCAGCTTAGCAAATCCGGGACTAGCGGGAGGGCAGTACTTC.

There are a few counts of this clonotype. V and J are TRBV11-2 and TRBJ1-1, with 8 nucleotides matching TRBD1. CDR1 is SGHAT, CDR2 FQNNGV, per germline. V was clipped by 3 bases and J by 2 bases; unmatched bases: 2. The CDR3 is made up of 14 amino acids. The DNA of the CDR3 is TGTGCCAGCAGCTTTCAGGGGGCCAACACTGAAGCTTTCTTT. Its protein is CASSFQGANTEAFF.

The V gene is TRBV14, the J gene TRBJ2-3; D might be TRBD1 or TRBD2, each matching 5 bases. The V and J ends lost 8 bases and 0 bases respectively, with 12 bases between them. The CDR3 contains 14 residues. Germline V gives CDR1 SGHDN, CDR2 FVKESK. CDR3 in DNA: TGTGCCAGCGGGTGGGGACGGAGCACAGATACGCAGTATTTT. Translating it yields CASGWGRSTDTQYF.

CDR3 region: CASSLASRDRKFF. CDR3 nucleotides: TGTGCCAGCAGCTTAGCGAGTAGGGACCGAAAGTTCTTC. This sequence joins TRBV7-2 and TRBJ2-1; D possibly matches TRBD1 or TRBD2 (5 bases each). The V gene's germline CDR1 is SGHTA and CDR2 FQGNSA. The CDR3 length is 13 residues. V dropped 0 bases and J dropped 14 bases, with 14 bases sitting between them.

The rearrangement uses TRBV4-1 and TRBJ1-1; a weak D match, TRBD1 (5 bases). The CDR3 length is 14 residues. Trimming pared 0 bases from V and 3 bases from J, leaving 8 bases between. The germline CDR1 and CDR2 sequences are MGHRA and YSYEKL. The CDR3, as DNA: TGCGCCAGCAGCCAAGACTGGGGGGACACTGAAGCTTTCTTT. Protein: CASSQDWGDTEAFF.

The chain is built from TRBV10-3 and TRBJ2-5; D not certain. Germline values: CDR1 ENHRY, CDR2 SYGVKD. Trimming shortened V by 4 bases and J by 5 bases, and 11 bases separated the two germline ends. The CDR3 is 13 residues long. CDR3 in amino acids: CAISGSSGETQYF. The CDR3 region has the DNA TGTGCCATCAGTGGGTCTAGTGGTGAGACCCAGTACTTC.

This clonotype was counted only a few times. The chain combines TRBV25-1 with TRBJ2-3; 8 nucleotides align to TRBD1. The V gene end was trimmed by 0 bases and the J gene end by 4 bases; junction bases not matched to a gene: 3. The CDR3 is 15 residues long. Germline CDR1 is MGHDK and CDR2 is SYGVNS. In nucleotides, the CDR3 is TGTGCCAGCAGTGAATACGTCAGGGGGCCAGATACGCAGTATTTT. It yields the protein CASSEYVRGPDTQYF.

This chain links TRBV4-3 with TRBJ2-5, with 7 bases that match TRBD2. The CDR3 is made up of 15 amino acids. The junction had 7 bases not matched to a gene; V was cut back by 1 base and J by 5 bases. Germline V gene data show CDR1 as LGHNA and CDR2 as YSLEER. CDR3 coding DNA: TGCGCCAGCAGCCAAGTAGCGGGCTTCTTGGAGACCCAGTACTTC. Translating it yields CASSQVAGFLETQYF.

There are a few counts of this clonotype. The genes are TRBV7-8 and TRBJ2-1; D may correspond to TRBD1 or TRBD2 (6 bases each). Between the trimmed V and J ends, which lost 1 base and 6 bases, there was a span of 13 bases. This CDR3 is 15 amino acids long. Germline V lookup: CDR1 SGHVS, CDR2 FQNEAQ. CDR3 coding DNA: TGTGCCAGCAGCTTAGGGATCTCGGGGGCCAATGAGCAGTTCTTC. Translated, it gives CASSLGISGANEQFF.

The rearrangement uses TRBV6-1 and TRBJ2-1; 9 bases are a match to TRBD1. The CDR3 extends over 15 amino acids. Germline loops: CDR1 MNHNS, CDR2 SASEGT. The V gene end was trimmed by 8 bases and the J gene end by 2 bases; junction bases not matched to a gene: 7. CDR3 bases: TGTGCCAGCCATCCCCGGACAGGGGCCTACAATGAGCAGTTCTTC. This translates into CASHPRTGAYNEQFF.

The chain recombines TRBV20-1 with TRBJ2-3; the match to TRBD2 covers 9 bases. Unmatched junction bases numbered 13, after V lost 4 bases and J lost 2 bases. Germline lookup yields CDR1 DFQATT and CDR2 SNEGSKA (reference sequence). This CDR3 region has 17 residues. DNA of the CDR3: TGCAGTGCTAAGAAACCGGGACTAGCTCTTGTCACAGATACGCAGTATTTT. Translating it yields CSAKKPGLALVTDTQYF.

The count of this clonotype is one. The rearrangement links TRBV11-2 to TRBJ2-2, with D possibly being TRBD1 (6 bases). CDR1 SGHAT and CDR2 FQNNGV come from the germline V gene. The CDR3 is 15 residues long. The V end lost 1 base, the J end lost 4 bases, and 10 bases lay between the germline ends. The CDR3 bases are TGTGCCAGCAGCTTAGGGGGGCACCTCACCGGGGAGCTGTTTTTT. Translating gives CASSLGGHLTGELFF.

The chain joins TRBV15 to TRBJ2-7, with 7 bases fitting TRBD1. The V gene end was trimmed by 3 bases and the J gene end by 3 bases; junction bases not matched to a gene: 8. The CDR3 has 15 amino acids. Germline-derived CDR1 and CDR2 are LNHNV and YYDKDF (reference sequence). In DNA form, the CDR3 reads TGTGCCACCAGCAGCACCGGGACAGCGAACTACGAGCAGTACTTC. This gives the protein CATSSTGTANYEQYF.

V gene TRBV5-5 combines with J gene TRBJ2-3, with D perhaps being TRBD1 or TRBD2 (6 bases each). This CDR3 spans 13 amino acids. The V end lost 4 bases, the J end lost 6 bases, and 12 bases lay between the germline ends. Germline V lookup: CDR1 SGHKS, CDR2 YYEKEE (reference sequence). The CDR3 coding sequence is TGTGCCAGCAGCCATCCGGGGGCGGATACGCAGTATTTT. Its protein product is CASSHPGADTQYF.

The chain combines TRBV5-1 with TRBJ2-3; 8 positions match TRBD1. V was clipped by 4 bases and J by 5 bases; unmatched bases: 6. Germline CDR1 and CDR2: SGHRS and YFSETQ. The CDR3 runs to 14 residues. The CDR3 nucleotides are TGCGCCAGCAGCCCGACAGGGGAGGAAGATACGCAGTATTTT. It translates to CASSPTGEEDTQYF.

This clonotype was seen only a few times. The rearrangement joins TRBV4-1 to TRBJ2-1, with 12 bases fitting TRBD2. Germline values: CDR1 MGHRA, CDR2 YSYEKL. The V and J ends lost 2 bases and 10 bases, in that order; junction bases with no gene match: 6. CDR3 length: 15 residues. CDR3 protein: CASSQPTSGRLEQFF. The DNA of the CDR3 is TGCGCCAGCAGCCAACCAACTAGCGGGAGGTTGGAGCAGTTCTTC.

The chain recombines TRBV20-1 with TRBJ2-1; 8 bases are shared with TRBD2. Germline V gene data show CDR1 as DFQATT and CDR2 as SNEGSKA (reference sequence). The CDR3 has 18 amino acids. Trimming at V came to 6 bases and at J to 3 bases, leaving 19 bases not matched to a gene. The CDR3 sequence is CSARSLTAGGLGYNEQFF. The CDR3 DNA sequence: TGCAGTGCGAGAAGCCTGACGGCGGGGGGCCTCGGCTACAATGAGCAGTTCTTC.